The text below deals with one T cell receptor (beta chain). The sample is drawn from a study of PD-L1 blockade in urothelial cancer. Here immunoSEQ multiplex PCR was the method, and the copy in TCRdb shows in-frame clones only, minus some. The table lists approximately 88,000 clones, less than 90% of them singletons. Time point meaning: pretreatment peripheral blood. Each patient contributed between 1 and 8 total time points of blood mononuclear cells, pretreatment and during treatment. V was trimmed by 4 bases and J by 9 bases, leaving 19 bases between them. This CDR3 spans 16 amino acids. In germline, CDR1 is MRHNA, CDR2 SNTAGT.

The V and J genes are TRBV6-4 and TRBJ1-6, with D tentatively TRBD1 (5 bases). This receptor was identified in a man aged 60 to 75 with urothelial cancer. The sequencing used PBMCs, collected around atezolizumab (anti-PD-L1) treatment. In DNA, the CDR3 is TGTGCCAGCAGTGCCGACTCCGGCAGGGTCGTTTCACCCCTCCACTTT. This sequence encodes CASSADSGRVVSPLHF.